The TCR beta chain described here comes from a study of T cell repertoires in cytomegalovirus infection. Study-wide context: Alongside well-studied HLA-B-restricted CMV epitopes, recently identified HLA-C-restricted CMV epitopes were also used. Public TCR beta signatures marked donors with CMV infection and the matching HLA.

Regarding the study as a whole: Summed public TCR beta family frequency identified CMV carriers bearing the relevant HLA. Across the ex vivo response, the dominant clonotypes were HLA-C-restricted CMV-specific TCR beta clonotypes.

This clonotype was counted between two and nine times. Its antigen is unknown. From the reads, TCRdb called clonotypes with MiXCR, one entry per CDR3 protein. The table has some 940,000 distinct CDR3 sequences, less than 35% seen once. The sample in question was cultured CD8+ T cells from PBMCs, obtained from culture after CMV antigen stimulation. The clonotype was recovered from a human donor in good health (CMV status not recorded). Some clones in this sample may be carry-over from other donors' samples.

CDR3 loop: CASSPRQEVPYYGYTF. The CDR3 coding sequence is TGTGCCAGCAGTCCCCGACAGGAAGTCCCTTACTATGGCTACACCTTC. The rearrangement links TRBV7-9 to TRBJ1-2, with D possibly matching TRBD1 (6 bases). Trimming took off 6 bases at V and 3 bases at J, with 20 bases between the two ends. This CDR3 region has 16 residues. Germline CDR1 SEHNR, CDR2 FQNEAQ (reference sequence).